This T cell receptor (beta chain) was captured in a study of cytomegalovirus exposure and HLA in healthy donors. Study summary: Tens of millions of unique TCRs, all from HLA-typed donors, were included in an early release of the data. Study-wide findings and caveats: Using the classifier, cytomegalovirus status was reportedly diagnosed with high specificity and sensitivity. Reported findings show TCR beta sequences accurately forecast HLA-A and HLA-B alleles in most subjects.

This CDR3 is 15 amino acids long. CDR1 is SGDLS and CDR2 is YYNGEE in the germline V gene. Trimming shortened V by 0 bases and J by 9 bases, and 13 bases separated the two germline ends. About this clone itself: What it binds is unknown.

The PCR contained 60 Vbeta and 13 Jbeta primers. The repertoire was sequenced with immunoSEQ multiplex PCR; TCRdb's copy has only in-frame clones and lacks some. Of roughly 100,000 clones listed, roughly 85% are singletons. What was sequenced was PBMCs. The sequence was obtained from a middle-aged woman in good health and CMV-seronegative. The chain is built from TRBV9 and TRBJ1-6, with D possibly matching TRBD1 (6 bases). The CDR3 protein is CASSVGGTRGSPLHF. In nucleotides, the CDR3 is TGTGCCAGCAGCGTAGGGGGGACCAGGGGTTCACCCCTCCACTTT.